This TCR beta chain derives from a study of beta chain features in type 1 diabetes (dated by TCRdb to the late 2010s). Regarding the complete study: Mean age, gender distribution, total cell number and subset yield did not differ between patients and healthy donors. In the study, recently diagnosed type 1 diabetes patients and matched healthy donors were compared on the TCRB repertoires of their sorted circulating CD4+ T cell subsets. A total of some 100,000,000 sorted cells were examined across all samples, and a strong correlation was observed between cell number per subset and RNA yield. Regulatory and stem cell-like memory subsets were obtained from only 8 patients and about eight healthy donors, while naive and central memory subsets were obtained from all 30 or so donors.

From each donor, a single peripheral blood sample of about 100 mL on average was drawn into heparinised tubes. Using a panel that included CD45RO, CCR7, CD25, CD127, CD95 and CD27, naive, central memory, regulatory and stem cell-like memory CD4+ T cells were sorted on a BD FACSAria II. All sorted populations exceeded 95% purity. PBMCs were isolated immediately by Lymphoprep density gradient centrifugation and stained directly without culture. So that batch effects would be minimized, each experiment stained and sorted samples in pairs, pairing one healthy donor with one patient. General findings and caveats noted by the study authors: At VDJ recombination sites, patients with type 1 diabetes made fewer insertions and deleted more nucleotides, a pattern implying thymic rearrangement abnormalities. A moderate but significant shortening of TCRB CDR3 length was observed in type 1 diabetes patients in all four CD4+ subsets. Sequencing cDNA rather than genomic DNA could over-represent highly expressing activated cells, although activation and CD3 levels did not differ between groups. The naive, central memory and regulatory TCRB repertoires appeared to resemble one another more closely among patients than among healthy donors. Shorter templates might be favored by PCR, yet because patient and control samples were amplified and corrected together, any such skew would affect both groups equally. Only small numbers of individuals were included in the HLA sub-analyses, which left unresolved whether HLA type had any influence on TCRB rearrangement.

This clone has just a few counts. Its antigen remains undetermined. Per-base quality was not reported, and no clone a single base away is much larger than it. Other DNA sequences in the same sample also yield this CDR3. The entire isolated RNA was reverse transcribed using the High Capacity cDNA Reverse Transcription Kit, and thus expressed TCRB transcripts were sequenced. Naive, central memory and regulatory T cell samples underwent deep immunoSEQ sequencing, averaging around 3.9 million total reads per sample. Sorted cells were lysed in RLT buffer, and RNA was extracted using DNase-treated RNeasy Micro or Mini kits according to cell number. Each cell subset was processed on its own to prevent cross-contamination, while patient and healthy donor samples were processed together. TCRB sequences were amplified from cDNA with the immunoSEQ multiplex PCR, producing 87-bp fragments spanning the CDR3 region. Amplicons were sequenced on the Illumina HiSeq platform. The paper's data handling went like this. PCR bias was corrected computationally using synthetic template baselines, and reads within Hamming distance 2 were collapsed, with unmergeable singletons discarded. Reads were aligned against IMGT so that V, D and J genes, CDR3 length and insertions or deletions at six rearrangement sites could be assigned. Within each subset, clonotype counts were normalized to the number of sorted cells before true diversity and Gini coefficients were calculated with the tcR R package. The overlap coefficient, calculated on TCRB nucleotide sequences, was used to measure repertoire sharing. Imported from immuneACCESS, the table was reduced by TCRdb to in-frame sequences with V and J called. These copies leave out some clones; in studies compared against another copy, an unresolved V gene accounts for under half, and the cause of the remainder is not known. Clone size and V and J calls were adopted from that table, with D and trimming inferred from the DNA. A total of 100,000 to 150,000 clones appear in this sample, 17% of them only once. The ten largest clones capture 2.6% of the sample.

The receptor was derived from a man between 18 and 35 years old with type 1 diabetes. Sequenced input: central memory CD4+ T cells from blood.

The nucleotides read TGTGCCAGTAGTCGTCGGCAGACCCAAGAGACCCAGTACTTC. This encodes CASSRRQTQETQYF. This chain joins TRBV19 to TRBJ2-5; the D segment cannot be called with confidence. Its CDR3 holds 14 amino acids, cysteine through phenylalanine. Of the read, only the CDR3 DNA is kept; its 42 bases are in frame from base 1. Looking up the germline V gene (reference sequence) yields CDR1 LNHDA and CDR2 SQIVND. V is clipped by 5 bases and J by 1 base, and the sequence between their germline boundaries is 11 bases long.